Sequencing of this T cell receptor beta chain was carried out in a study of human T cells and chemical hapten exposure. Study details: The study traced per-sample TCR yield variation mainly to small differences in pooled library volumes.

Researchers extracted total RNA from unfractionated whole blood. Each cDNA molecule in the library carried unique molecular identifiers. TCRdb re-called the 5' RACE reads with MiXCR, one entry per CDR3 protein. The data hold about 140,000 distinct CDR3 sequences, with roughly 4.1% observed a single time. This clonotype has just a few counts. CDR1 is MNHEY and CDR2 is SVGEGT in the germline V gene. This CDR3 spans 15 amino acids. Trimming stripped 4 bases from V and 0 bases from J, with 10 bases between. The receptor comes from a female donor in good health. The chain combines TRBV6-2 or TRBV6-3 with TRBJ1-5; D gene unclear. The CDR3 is CASSSNCYSNQPQHF. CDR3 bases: TGTGCCAGCAGTTCGAACTGTTATAGCAATCAGCCCCAGCATTTT.